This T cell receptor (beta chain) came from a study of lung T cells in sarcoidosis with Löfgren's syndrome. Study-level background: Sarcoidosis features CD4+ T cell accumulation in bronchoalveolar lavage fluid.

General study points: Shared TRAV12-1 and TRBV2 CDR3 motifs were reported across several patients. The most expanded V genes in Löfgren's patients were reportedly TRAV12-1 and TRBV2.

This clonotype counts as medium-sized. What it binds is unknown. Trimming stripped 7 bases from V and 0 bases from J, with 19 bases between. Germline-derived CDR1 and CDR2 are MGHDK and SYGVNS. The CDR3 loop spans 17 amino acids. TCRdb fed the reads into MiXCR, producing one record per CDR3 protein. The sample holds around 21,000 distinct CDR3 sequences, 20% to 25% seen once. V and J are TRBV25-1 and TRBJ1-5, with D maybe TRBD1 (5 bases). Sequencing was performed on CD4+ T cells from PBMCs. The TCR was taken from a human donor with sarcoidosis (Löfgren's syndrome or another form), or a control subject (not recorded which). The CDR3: CASIPGGRADSNQPQHF. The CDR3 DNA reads TGTGCCAGCATTCCGGGGGGAAGGGCGGATAGCAATCAGCCCCAGCATTTT.